This TCR beta chain was retrieved from a study of response to subunit inactivated influenza vaccine. This CDR3 is built from 12 residues. J lost 4 bases, V lost 5 bases, and 0 bases had no gene match. Study observations and caveats: Each seasonal influenza vaccination recruits few new T cells, the authors suggested.

In this sample, this clonotype turned up many times. Its cognate antigen is unknown. A single record per CDR3 protein comes from TCRdb applying MiXCR to the RT-PCR reads. The profile shows more than 400,000 distinct CDR3 sequences, 6% to 9% of them singletons. The sample consisted of PBMCs from blood, taken approximately 25 months after vaccination. The chain links TRBV12-3 or TRBV12-4 to TRBJ2-7, with 9 bases matching TRBD2. This TCR was sampled from a man in his fifties or sixties who received an inactivated influenza vaccine. This CDR3 is CASSTSGYEQYF. In nucleotides, the CDR3 is TGTGCCAGCAGTACTAGCGGGTACGAGCAGTACTTC.